The 6 T cell receptor beta chains given below trace back to one sample, sequenced in a study of Ad26.COV2.S vaccination and SARS-CoV-2 variants. Treatment in this sample: 19 received Ad26.COV2.S at low or high dose, single or two shots; roughly 5 received placebo; per-sample allocation not given. Collection of the samples took place on day 63 after the first injection of vaccine or placebo. Method: immunoSEQ multiplex PCR; TCRdb's copy keeps in-frame clones and lacks some. The sample lists about 370,000 clones, 88% occurring once. This material consisted of peripheral blood, taken in a trial of Ad26.COV2.S vaccine versus placebo. These receptors all come from a person aged 18-60 years who received the Ad26.COV2.S COVID-19 vaccine or a placebo.

This chain uses TRBV12-5 with TRBJ1-1; the match to TRBD1 covers 7 bases. Per the germline V gene, CDR1 is LGHNT and CDR2 is FRNRAP. The V gene end was trimmed by 5 bases and the J gene end by 4 bases; junction bases not matched to a gene: 4. The CDR3 is made up of 13 amino acids. Written as DNA, the CDR3 is TGTGCTAGTGGTACAGGGGAGGGCACTGAAGCTTTCTTT. It encodes CASGTGEGTEAFF.

This clone was observed a few times. The junction shows a germline mismatch at one end, possibly a read error. The chain links TRBV7-7 to TRBJ1-3, with 7 bases fitting TRBD1. CDR3 length: 16 amino acids. Germline loops: CDR1 SSHAT, CDR2 FNYEAQ (reference sequence). CDR3: CASSPRDSLSGNTIYF. The CDR3 nucleotides read TGTGCTAGCAGCCCACGGGACAGCCTCTCTGGAAACACCATATATTTT.

This clone was detected only a few times. Other DNA sequences of this sample code for an identical CDR3. V gene TRBV2 combines with J gene TRBJ2-5; D remains ambiguous. V shed 4 bases and J shed 4 bases, with 4 bases lying between them. Germline assignment: CDR1 SNHLY and CDR2 FYNNEI. The CDR3 loop spans 11 amino acids. CDR3 region: CASSVRETQYF. In DNA, the CDR3 is TGTGCCAGCAGTGTGCGAGAGACCCAGTACTTC.

V and J are TRBV18 and TRBJ2-2; D might be TRBD1 (6 bases). Trimming took off 3 bases at V and 3 bases at J, with 17 bases between the two ends. Germline CDR1 is KGHSH and CDR2 is LQKENI. The CDR3 is made up of 17 amino acids. CDR3 sequence (DNA): TGTGCCAGCTCACCGTGGGTGCTGGGGGCGGACACCGGGGAGCTGTTTTTT. The encoded protein is CASSPWVLGADTGELFF. The full variable domain, its missing parts supplied by reference TRBV18 and TRBJ2-2, is NAGVMQNPRHLVRRRGQEARLRCSPMKGHSHVYWYRQLPEEGLKFMVYLQKENIIDESGMPKERFSAEFPKEGPSILRIQQVVRGDSAAYFCASSPWVLGADTGELFFGEGSRLTVL.

V and J are TRBV19 and TRBJ1-1; weak D call: TRBD1 (6 bases). The CDR3 runs 14 residues. In germline, CDR1 is LNHDA, CDR2 SQIVND (reference sequence). V shed 4 bases and J shed 1 base, with 10 bases lying between them. CDR3 loop: CASSNPTGNTEAFF. The CDR3 DNA reads TGTGCCAGTAGTAACCCGACAGGGAACACTGAAGCTTTCTTT.

This clone has just one count. CDR3 coding DNA: TGTGCCAGTCAGGCCGTGAGCAATCAGCCCCAGCATTTT. This codes for CASQAVSNQPQHF. The chain has TRBV19 and TRBJ1-5; D is unclear. This CDR3 contains 13 residues. Trimming stripped 8 bases from V and 1 base from J, with 9 bases between. CDR1 and CDR2 from the germline V gene are LNHDA and SQIVND (reference sequence).